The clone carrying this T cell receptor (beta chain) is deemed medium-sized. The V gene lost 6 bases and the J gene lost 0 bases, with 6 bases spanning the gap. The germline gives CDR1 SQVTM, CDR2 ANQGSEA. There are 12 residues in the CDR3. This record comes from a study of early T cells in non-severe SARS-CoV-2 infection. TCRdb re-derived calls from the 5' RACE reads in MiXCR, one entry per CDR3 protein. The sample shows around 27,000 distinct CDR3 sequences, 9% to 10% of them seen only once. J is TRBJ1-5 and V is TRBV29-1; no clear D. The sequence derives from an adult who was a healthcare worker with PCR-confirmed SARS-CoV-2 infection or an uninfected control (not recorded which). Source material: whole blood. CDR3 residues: CSVGDSNQPQHF. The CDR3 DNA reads TGCAGCGTAGGAGATAGCAATCAGCCCCAGCATTTT.